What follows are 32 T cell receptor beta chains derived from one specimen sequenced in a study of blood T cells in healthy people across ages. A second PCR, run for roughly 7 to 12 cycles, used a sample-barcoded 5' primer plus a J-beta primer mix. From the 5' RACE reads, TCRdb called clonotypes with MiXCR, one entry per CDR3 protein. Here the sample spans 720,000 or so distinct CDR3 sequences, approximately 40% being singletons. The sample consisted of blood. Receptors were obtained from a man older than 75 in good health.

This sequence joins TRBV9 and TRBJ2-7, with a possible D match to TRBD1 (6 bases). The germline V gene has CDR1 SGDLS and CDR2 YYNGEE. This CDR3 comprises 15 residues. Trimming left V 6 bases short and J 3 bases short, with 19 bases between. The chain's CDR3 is CASTLGPGQIYEQYF. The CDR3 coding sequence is TGTGCCAGCACCTTGGGTCCGGGACAAATCTACGAGCAGTACTTC. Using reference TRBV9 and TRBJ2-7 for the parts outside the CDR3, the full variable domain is DSGVTQTPKHLITATGQRVTLRCSPRSGDLSVYWYQQSLDQGLQFLIQYYNGEERAKGNILERFSAQQFPDLHSELNLSSLELGDSALYFCASTLGPGQIYEQYFGPGTRLTVT.

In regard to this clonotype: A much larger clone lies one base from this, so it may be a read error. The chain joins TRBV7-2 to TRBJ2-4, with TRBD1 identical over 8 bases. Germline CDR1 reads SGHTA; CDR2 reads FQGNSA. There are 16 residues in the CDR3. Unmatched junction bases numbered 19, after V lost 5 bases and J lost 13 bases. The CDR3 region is CASSIQGVGTYNEQYF. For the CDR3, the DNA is TGTGCCAGCAGCATACAGGGGGTAGGGACTTACAATGAGCAGTACTTC.

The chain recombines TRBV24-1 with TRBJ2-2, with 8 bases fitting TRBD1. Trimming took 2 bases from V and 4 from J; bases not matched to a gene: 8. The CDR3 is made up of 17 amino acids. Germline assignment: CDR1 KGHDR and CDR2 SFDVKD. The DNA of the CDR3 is TGTGCCACCAGTGATTCACCCAGGACAGGGTCCACCGGGGAGCTGTTTTTT. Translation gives CATSDSPRTGSTGELFF.

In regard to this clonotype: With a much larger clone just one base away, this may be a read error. CDR3 bases: TGTGCCAGCAGCCCATTATTGCTGCAGGAGACCCAGTTCTTC. Translating gives CASSPLLLQETQFF. This chain joins TRBV7-2 and TRBJ2-1; D remains unclear. V lost 5 bases and J lost 13, with 21 bases in between. Germline CDR1 and CDR2: SGHTA and FQGNSA. CDR3 length equals 14 residues.

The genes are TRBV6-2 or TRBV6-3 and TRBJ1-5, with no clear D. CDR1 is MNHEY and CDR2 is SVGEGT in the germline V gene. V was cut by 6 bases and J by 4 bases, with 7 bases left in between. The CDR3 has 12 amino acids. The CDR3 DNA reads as TGTGCCAGCAGGGAACAGAATCAGCCCCAGCATTTT. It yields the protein CASREQNQPQHF.

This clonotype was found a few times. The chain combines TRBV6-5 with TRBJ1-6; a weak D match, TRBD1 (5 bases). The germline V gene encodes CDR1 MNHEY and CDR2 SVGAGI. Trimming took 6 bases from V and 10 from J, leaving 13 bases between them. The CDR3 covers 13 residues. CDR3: CASSRGSESPLHF. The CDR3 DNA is TGTGCCAGCAGCCGGGGGTCCGAATCACCCCTCCACTTT.

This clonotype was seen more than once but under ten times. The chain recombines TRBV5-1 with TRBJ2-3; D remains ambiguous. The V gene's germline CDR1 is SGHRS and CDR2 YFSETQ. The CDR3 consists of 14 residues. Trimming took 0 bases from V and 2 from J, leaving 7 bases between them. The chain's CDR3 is CASSLVQNTDTQYF. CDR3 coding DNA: TGCGCCAGCAGCTTGGTGCAAAACACAGATACGCAGTATTTT.

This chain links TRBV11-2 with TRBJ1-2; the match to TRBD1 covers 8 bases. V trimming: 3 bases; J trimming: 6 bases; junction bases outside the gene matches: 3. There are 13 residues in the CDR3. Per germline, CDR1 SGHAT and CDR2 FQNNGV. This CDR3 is CASSFEQGDGYTF. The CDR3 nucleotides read TGTGCCAGCAGCTTCGAACAGGGGGATGGCTACACCTTC.

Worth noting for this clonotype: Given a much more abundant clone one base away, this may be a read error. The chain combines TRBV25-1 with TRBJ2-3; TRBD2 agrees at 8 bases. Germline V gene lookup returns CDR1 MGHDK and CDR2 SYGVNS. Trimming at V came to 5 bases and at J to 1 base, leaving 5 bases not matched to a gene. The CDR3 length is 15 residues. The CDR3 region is CASSPRSGGTDTQYF. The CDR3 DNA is TGTGCCAGCAGTCCTCGTAGCGGGGGCACAGATACGCAGTATTTT.

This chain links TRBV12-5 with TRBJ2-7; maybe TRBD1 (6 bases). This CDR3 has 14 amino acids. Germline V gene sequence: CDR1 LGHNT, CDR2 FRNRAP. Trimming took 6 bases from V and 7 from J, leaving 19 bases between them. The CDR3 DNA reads TGTGCTAGTGGCGTGGGTGGGACACTAAATGAGCAGTACTTC. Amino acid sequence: CASGVGGTLNEQYF.

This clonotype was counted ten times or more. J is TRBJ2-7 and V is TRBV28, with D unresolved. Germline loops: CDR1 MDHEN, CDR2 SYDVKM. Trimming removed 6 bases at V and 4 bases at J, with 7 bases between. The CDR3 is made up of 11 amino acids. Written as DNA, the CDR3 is TGTGCCAGCAGCTCCCGATACGAGCAGTACTTC. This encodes CASSSRYEQYF.

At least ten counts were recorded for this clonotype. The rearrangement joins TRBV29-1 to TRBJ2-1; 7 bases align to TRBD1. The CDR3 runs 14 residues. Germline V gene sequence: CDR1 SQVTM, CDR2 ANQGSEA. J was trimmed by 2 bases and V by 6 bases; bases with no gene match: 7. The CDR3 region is CSVGDSQAYNEQFF. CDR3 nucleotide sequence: TGCAGCGTGGGGGACAGCCAAGCCTACAATGAGCAGTTCTTC.

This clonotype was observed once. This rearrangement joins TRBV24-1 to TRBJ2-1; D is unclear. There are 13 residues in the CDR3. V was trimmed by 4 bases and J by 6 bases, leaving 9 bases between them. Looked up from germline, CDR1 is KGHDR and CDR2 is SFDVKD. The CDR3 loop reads CATSDRSSNEQFF. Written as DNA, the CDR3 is TGTGCCACCAGTGACAGATCTAGCAATGAGCAGTTCTTC.

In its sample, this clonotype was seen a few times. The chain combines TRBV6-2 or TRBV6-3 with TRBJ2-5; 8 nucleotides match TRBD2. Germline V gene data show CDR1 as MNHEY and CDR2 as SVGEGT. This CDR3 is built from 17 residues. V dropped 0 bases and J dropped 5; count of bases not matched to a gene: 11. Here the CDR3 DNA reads TGTGCCAGCAGTTACTCGACACCGGGGGGGCTCCGGGAGACCCAGTACTTC. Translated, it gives CASSYSTPGGLRETQYF.

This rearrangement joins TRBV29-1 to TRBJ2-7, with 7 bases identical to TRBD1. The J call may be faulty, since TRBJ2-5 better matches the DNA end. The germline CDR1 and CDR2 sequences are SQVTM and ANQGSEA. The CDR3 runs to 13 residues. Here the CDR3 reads CSSPGQGVETQYF. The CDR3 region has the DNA TGCAGCTCCCCAGGCCAGGGGGTGGAGACCCAGTACTTC.

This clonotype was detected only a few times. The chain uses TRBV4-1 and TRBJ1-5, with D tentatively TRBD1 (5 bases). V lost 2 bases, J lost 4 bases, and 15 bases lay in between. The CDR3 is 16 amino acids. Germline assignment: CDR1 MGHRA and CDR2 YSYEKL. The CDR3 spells CASSQKDVGENQPQHF. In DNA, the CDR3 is TGCGCCAGCAGCCAAAAGGACGTGGGGGAGAATCAGCCCCAGCATTTT.

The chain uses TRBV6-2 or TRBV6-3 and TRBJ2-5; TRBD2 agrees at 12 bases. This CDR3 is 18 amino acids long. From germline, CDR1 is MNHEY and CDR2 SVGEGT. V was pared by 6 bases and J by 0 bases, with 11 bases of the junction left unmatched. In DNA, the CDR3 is TGTGCCAGCAGGAAAGGACTAGCGGGGAAAACGTACCAAGAGACCCAGTACTTC. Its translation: CASRKGLAGKTYQETQYF.

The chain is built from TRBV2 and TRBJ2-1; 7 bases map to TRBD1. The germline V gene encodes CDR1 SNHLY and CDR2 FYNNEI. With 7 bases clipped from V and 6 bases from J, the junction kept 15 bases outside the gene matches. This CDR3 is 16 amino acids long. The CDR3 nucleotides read TGTGCCAGCACCCCAGCCGACAGGGCGATATCCAATGAGCAGTTCTTC. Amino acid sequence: CASTPADRAISNEQFF.

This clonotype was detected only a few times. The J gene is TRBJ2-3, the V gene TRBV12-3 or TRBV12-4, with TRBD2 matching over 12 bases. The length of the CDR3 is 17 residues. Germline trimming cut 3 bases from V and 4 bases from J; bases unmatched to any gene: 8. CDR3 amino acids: CASSFPWTSGVSDTQYF. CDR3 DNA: TGTGCCAGCAGTTTCCCTTGGACTAGCGGGGTCTCAGATACGCAGTATTTT.

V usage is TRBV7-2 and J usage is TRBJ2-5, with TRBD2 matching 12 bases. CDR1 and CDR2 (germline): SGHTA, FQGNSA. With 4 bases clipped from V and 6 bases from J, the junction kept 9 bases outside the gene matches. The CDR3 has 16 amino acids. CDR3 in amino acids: CASSSTTSGGMQTQYF. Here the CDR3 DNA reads TGTGCCAGCAGCTCTACCACTAGCGGGGGGATGCAGACCCAGTACTTC.

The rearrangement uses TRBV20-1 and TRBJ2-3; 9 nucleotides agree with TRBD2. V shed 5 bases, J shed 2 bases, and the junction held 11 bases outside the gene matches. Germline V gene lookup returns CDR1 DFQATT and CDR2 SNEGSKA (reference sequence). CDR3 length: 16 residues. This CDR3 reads CSAQIPTSGLTDTQYF. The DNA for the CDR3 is TGCAGTGCTCAAATACCAACTAGCGGGCTCACAGATACGCAGTATTTT.

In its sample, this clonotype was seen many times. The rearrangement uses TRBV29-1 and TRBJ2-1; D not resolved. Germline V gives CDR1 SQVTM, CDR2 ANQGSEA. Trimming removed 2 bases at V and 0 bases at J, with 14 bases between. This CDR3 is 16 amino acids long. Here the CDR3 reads CSVETQLSSSYNEQFF. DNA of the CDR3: TGCAGCGTTGAAACTCAGCTCTCGAGCTCCTACAATGAGCAGTTCTTC.

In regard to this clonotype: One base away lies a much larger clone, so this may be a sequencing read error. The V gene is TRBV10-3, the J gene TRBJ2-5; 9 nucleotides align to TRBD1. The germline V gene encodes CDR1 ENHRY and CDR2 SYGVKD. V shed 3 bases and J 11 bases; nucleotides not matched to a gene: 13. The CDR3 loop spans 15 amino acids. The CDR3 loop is CAISDRDRVPNEQYF. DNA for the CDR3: TGTGCCATCAGTGACCGGGACAGGGTACCCAATGAGCAGTACTTC.

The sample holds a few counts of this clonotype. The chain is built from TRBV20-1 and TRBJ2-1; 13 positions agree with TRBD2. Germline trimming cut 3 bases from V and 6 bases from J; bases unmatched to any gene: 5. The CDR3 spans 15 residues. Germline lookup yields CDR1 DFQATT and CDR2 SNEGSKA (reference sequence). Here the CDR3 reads CSASVRLAGGNEQFF. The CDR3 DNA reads TGCAGTGCTAGCGTTAGACTAGCGGGAGGCAATGAGCAGTTCTTC.

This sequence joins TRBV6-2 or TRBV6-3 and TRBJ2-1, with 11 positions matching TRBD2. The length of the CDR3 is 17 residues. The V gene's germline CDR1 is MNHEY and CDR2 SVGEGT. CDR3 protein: CTTLPSGRPSSYNEQFF. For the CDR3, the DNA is TGTACCACCCTGCCTAGCGGGAGGCCAAGCTCCTACAATGAGCAGTTCTTC.

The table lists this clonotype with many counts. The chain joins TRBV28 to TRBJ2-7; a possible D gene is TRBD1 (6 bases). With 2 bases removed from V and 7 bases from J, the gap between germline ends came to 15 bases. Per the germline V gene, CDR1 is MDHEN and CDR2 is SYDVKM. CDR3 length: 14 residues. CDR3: CASSLRWGLGEQYF. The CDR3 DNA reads TGTGCCAGCAGTTTAAGGTGGGGGCTGGGGGAGCAGTACTTC.

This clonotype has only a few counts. The CDR3 spells CASSQDFGEDEQYF. CDR3 in DNA: TGTGCCAGCAGCCAAGATTTTGGGGAGGACGAGCAGTACTTC. J is TRBJ2-7 and V is TRBV4-2; tentative D call: TRBD2 (6 bases). The CDR3 loop spans 14 amino acids. CDR1 is LGHNA, CDR2 YNFKEQ, per germline. Deletions cut 0 bases from V and 5 bases from J, with 11 bases between.

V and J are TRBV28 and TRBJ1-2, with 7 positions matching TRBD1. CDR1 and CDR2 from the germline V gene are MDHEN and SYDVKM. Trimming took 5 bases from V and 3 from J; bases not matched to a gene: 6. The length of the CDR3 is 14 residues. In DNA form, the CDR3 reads TGTGCCAGCAGTGGTAGAGGGGGCGACTATGGCTACACCTTC. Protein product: CASSGRGGDYGYTF.

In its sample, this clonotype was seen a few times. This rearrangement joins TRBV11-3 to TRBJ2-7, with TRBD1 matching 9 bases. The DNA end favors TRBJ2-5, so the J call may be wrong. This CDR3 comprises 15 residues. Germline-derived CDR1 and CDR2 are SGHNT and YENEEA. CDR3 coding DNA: TGTGCCAGCAGCCACGGGACAGGGAAGTCGGAGACCCAGTACTTC. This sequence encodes CASSHGTGKSETQYF.

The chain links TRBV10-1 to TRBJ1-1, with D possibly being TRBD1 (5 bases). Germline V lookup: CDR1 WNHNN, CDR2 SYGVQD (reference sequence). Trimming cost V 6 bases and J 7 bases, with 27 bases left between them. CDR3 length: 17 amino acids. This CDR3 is CASSRDPSVRTPREAFF. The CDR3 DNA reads TGCGCCAGCAGCAGAGATCCTAGTGTACGGACACCGCGTGAAGCTTTCTTT.

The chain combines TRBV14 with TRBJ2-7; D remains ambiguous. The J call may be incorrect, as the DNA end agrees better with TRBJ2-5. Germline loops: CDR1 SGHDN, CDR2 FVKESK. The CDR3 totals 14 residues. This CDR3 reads CASSQDHIGETQYF. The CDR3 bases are TGTGCCAGCAGCCAAGATCATATCGGGGAGACCCAGTACTTC.

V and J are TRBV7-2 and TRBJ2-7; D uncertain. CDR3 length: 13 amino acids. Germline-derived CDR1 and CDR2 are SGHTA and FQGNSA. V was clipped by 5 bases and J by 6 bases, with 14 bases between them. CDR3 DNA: TGTGCCAGCAGCCCCCGTTTTGTCGCCGAGCAGTACTTC. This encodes CASSPRFVAEQYF. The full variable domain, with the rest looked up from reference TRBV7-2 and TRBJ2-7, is GAGVSQSPSNKVTEKGKDVELRCDPISGHTALYWYRQSLGQGLEFLIYFQGNSAPDKSGLPSDRFSAERTGGSVSTLTIQRTQQEDSAVYLCASSPRFVAEQYFGPGTRLTVT.